This TCR beta chain was sequenced in a study of T cells in tumors after PD-1 blockade. Germline trimming cut 7 bases from V and 5 bases from J; bases unmatched to any gene: 12. CDR1 and CDR2 from the germline V gene are LGHDT and YNNKEL (reference sequence). This CDR3 spans 15 amino acids. The assay was immunoSEQ multiplex PCR, and TCRdb's table has in-frame clones only and misses some. This table holds 14,000 or so clones, 55% to 70% found once. The sample holds a few counts of this clone. The sequence came from a human donor with cutaneous squamous cell carcinoma. The V and J genes are TRBV3-1 (or the pseudogene TRBV3-2) and TRBJ1-1; 8 nucleotides match TRBD1. Sequences were derived from tumor tissue, sampled after anti-PD-1 treatment. The CDR3 sequence: CASILTSGGRTEAFF. CDR3 DNA: TGTGCCAGCATCCTTACATCAGGGGGCAGAACTGAAGCTTTCTTT.